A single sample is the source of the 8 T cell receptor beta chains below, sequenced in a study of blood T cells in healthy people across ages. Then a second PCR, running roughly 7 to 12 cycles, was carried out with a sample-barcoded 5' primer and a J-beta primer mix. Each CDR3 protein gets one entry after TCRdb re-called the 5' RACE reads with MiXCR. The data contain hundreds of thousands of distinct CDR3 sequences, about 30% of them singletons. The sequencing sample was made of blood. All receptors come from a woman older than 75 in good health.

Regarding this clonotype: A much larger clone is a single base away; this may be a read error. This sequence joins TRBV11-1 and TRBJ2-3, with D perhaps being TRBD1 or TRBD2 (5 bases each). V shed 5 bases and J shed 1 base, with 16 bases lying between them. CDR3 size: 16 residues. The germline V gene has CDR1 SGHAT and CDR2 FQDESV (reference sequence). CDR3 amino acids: CASSPRSGRGTDTQYF. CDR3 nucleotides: TGTGCCAGCAGCCCGCGGTCGGGACGGGGCACAGATACGCAGTATTTT.

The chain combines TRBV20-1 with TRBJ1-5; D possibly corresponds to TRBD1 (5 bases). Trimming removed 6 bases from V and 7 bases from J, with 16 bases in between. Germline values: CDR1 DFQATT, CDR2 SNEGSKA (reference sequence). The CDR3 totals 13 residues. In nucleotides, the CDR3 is TGCAGTGCCCCTTCTAAGGGGCGGCAGCCCCAGCATTTT. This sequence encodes CSAPSKGRQPQHF.

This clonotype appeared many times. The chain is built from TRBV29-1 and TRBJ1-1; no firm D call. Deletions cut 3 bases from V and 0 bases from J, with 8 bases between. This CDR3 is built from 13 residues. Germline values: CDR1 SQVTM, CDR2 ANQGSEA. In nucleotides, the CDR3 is TGCAGCGTTGACAGTGGAGTGAACACTGAAGCTTTCTTT. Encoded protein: CSVDSGVNTEAFF.

CDR3 region: CASSLAGRTEAFF. The CDR3 nucleotides are TGCGCCAGCAGCTTGGCCGGGCGGACTGAAGCTTTCTTT. The chain recombines TRBV5-1 with TRBJ1-1; D call uncertain. The CDR3 consists of 13 residues. The germline V gene encodes CDR1 SGHRS and CDR2 YFSETQ. The germline V and J ends were trimmed by 0 bases and 5 bases, with 8 bases remaining between them.

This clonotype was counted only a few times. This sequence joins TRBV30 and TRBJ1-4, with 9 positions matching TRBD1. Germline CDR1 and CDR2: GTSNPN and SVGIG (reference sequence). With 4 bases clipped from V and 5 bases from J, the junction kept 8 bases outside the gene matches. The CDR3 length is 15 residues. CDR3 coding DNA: TGTGCCTGGACCGTCAACAGGGGGCCGAATGAAAAACTGTTTTTT. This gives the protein CAWTVNRGPNEKLFF. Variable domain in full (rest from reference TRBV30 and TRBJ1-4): SQTIHQWPATLVQPVGSPLSLECTVEGTSNPNLYWYRQAAGRGLQLLFYSVGIGQISSEVPQNLSASRPQDRQFILSSKKLLLSDSGFYLCAWTVNRGPNEKLFFGSGTQLSVL.

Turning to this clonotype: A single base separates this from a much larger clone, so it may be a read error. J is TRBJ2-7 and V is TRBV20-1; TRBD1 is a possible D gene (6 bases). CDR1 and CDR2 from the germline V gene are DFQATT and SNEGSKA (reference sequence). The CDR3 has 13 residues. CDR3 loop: CGARGILSGEQYF. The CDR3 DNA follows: TGCGGTGCTAGGGGGATTCTTTCTGGGGAGCAGTACTTC.

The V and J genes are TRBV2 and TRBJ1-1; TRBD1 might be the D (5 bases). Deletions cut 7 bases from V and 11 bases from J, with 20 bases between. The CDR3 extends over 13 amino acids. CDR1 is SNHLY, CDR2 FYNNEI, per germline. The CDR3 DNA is TGTGCCAGCACTAACGAAAAGACAGTTGCGGCTTTCTTT. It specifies CASTNEKTVAAFF.

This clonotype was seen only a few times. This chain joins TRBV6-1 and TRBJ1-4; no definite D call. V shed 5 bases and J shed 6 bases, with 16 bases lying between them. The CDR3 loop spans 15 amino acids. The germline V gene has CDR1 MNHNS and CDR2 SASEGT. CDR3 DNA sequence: TGTGCCAGCAGTTTCCGCCCCTCGGGAGATGAAAAACTGTTTTTT. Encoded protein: CASSFRPSGDEKLFF.